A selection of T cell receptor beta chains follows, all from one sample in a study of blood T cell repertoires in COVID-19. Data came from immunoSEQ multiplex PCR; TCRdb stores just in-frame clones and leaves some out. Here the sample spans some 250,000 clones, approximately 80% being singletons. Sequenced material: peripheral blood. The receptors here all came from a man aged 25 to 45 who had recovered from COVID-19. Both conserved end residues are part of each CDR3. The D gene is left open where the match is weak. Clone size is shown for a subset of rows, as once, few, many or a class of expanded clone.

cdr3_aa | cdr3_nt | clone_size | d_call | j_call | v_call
CASSQDIGYGDSNTGELFF | TGTGCCAGCAGCCAAGATATTGGCTACGGGGACAGCAACACCGGGGAGCTGTTTTTT | - | TRBD1 | TRBJ2-2 | TRBV3-1/TRBV3-2
CASSPGGAGSPLHF | TGTGCCAGCAGCCCAGGGGGCGCGGGTTCACCCCTCCACTTT | - | TRBD1 | TRBJ1-6 | TRBV28
CASSPRDSGANVLTF | TGTGCCAGCAGCCCGAGGGACTCTGGGGCCAACGTCCTGACTTTC | - | - | TRBJ2-6 | TRBV2
CASSIGAYNSPLHF | TGTGCCAGCAGTATAGGGGCCTATAATTCACCCCTCCACTTT | - | - | TRBJ1-6 | TRBV6-5
CASRNQGALTDTQYF | TGTGCCAGCAGAAATCAGGGGGCTCTCACAGATACGCAGTATTTT | - | TRBD1 | TRBJ2-3 | TRBV5-5
CASILRTGGTEAFF | TGTGCCAGCATTCTGCGGACAGGGGGGACTGAAGCTTTCTTT | - | TRBD1 | TRBJ1-1 | TRBV7-6
CASSFGQGADEQFF | TGTGCCAGCAGCTTTGGACAGGGGGCGGATGAGCAGTTCTTC | - | TRBD1 | TRBJ2-1 | TRBV5-4
CASSFGRGETQYF | TGTGCCAGCAGCTTTGGGAGGGGAGAGACCCAGTACTTC | - | TRBD2 | TRBJ2-5 | TRBV7-2
CASSQSGFRGEQFF | TGTGCCAGCAGCCAATCAGGGTTCCGAGGTGAGCAGTTCTTC | - | - | TRBJ2-1 | TRBV3-1/TRBV3-2
CASSLGQPYGYTF | TGTGCCAGCAGTTTAGGGCAGCCGTATGGCTACACCTTC | - | - | TRBJ1-2 | TRBV28
CSASTDRGAPVQPQHF | TGCAGTGCTAGTACAGACAGGGGCGCTCCGGTTCAGCCCCAGCATTTT | - | TRBD1 | TRBJ1-5 | TRBV20-1
CATSAAGPQETQYF | TGTGCCACCAGCGCCGCGGGACCGCAAGAGACCCAGTACTTC | - | - | TRBJ2-5 | TRBV24-1
CASSLAGRGGDTQYF | TGCGCCAGCAGCTTGGCGGGCCGCGGGGGAGATACGCAGTATTTT | - | TRBD2 | TRBJ2-3 | TRBV5-1
CASSLGSVTGAYGYTF | TGCGCCAGCAGCTTAGGGAGCGTGACAGGGGCTTATGGCTACACCTTC | - | TRBD1 | TRBJ1-2 | TRBV5-1
CATSDQKGQSYNEQFF | TGTGCCACCAGTGATCAAAAGGGGCAATCCTACAATGAGCAGTTCTTC | - | - | TRBJ2-1 | TRBV24-1
CASSPRDPYNEQFF | TGTGCCAGCTCGCCCCGGGATCCATACAATGAGCAGTTCTTC | - | - | TRBJ2-1 | TRBV18
CATSAGGGDPQSNTQYF | TGTGCCACCAGTGCAGGTGGAGGGGACCCGCAGTCCAATACGCAGTATTTT | - | - | TRBJ2-3 | TRBV24-1
CASSRLTGGGELFF | TGTGCCAGCAGCCGTCTTACGGGTGGTGGGGAGCTGTTTTTT | - | - | TRBJ2-2 | TRBV14
CASSKTGGDSPLHF | TGTGCCAGTAGTAAGACAGGGGGGGATTCACCCCTCCACTTT | - | TRBD1 | TRBJ1-6 | TRBV19
CASRGEGNSPLHF | TGTGCCAGCCGCGGGGAGGGTAATTCACCCCTCCACTTT | few | - | TRBJ1-6 | TRBV27
CASSGGRGTDTQYF | TGTGCCAGCAGCGGGGGGAGGGGCACAGATACGCAGTATTTT | - | TRBD2 | TRBJ2-3 | TRBV13
CASSFSRNEKLFF | TGTGCCAGCAGTTTCTCGCGGAATGAAAAACTGTTTTTT | - | - | TRBJ1-4 | TRBV28
CASRTGTETYEQYF | TGTGCCAGCAGAACCGGGACAGAGACCTACGAGCAGTACTTC | - | TRBD1 | TRBJ2-7 | TRBV2
CATRDTVGSPLHF | TGTGCCACCCGGGACACCGTCGGCTCACCCCTCCACTTT | - | - | TRBJ1-6 | TRBV2
CASSQFSGPGNTIYF | TGTGCCAGCAGCCAATTCAGTGGTCCTGGAAACACCATATATTTT | - | - | TRBJ1-3 | TRBV3-1/TRBV3-2
CASSPPGGAGNPNEKLFF | TGTGCCAGCTCACCACCAGGGGGCGCCGGAAATCCTAATGAAAAACTGTTTTTT | - | TRBD1 | TRBJ1-4 | TRBV18
CASSLPGGGSSYNEQFF | TGTGCCAGCAGCTTACCCGGGGGGGGGTCTTCCTACAATGAGCAGTTCTTC | - | TRBD2 | TRBJ2-1 | TRBV7-2
CASRLPGQGASGYTF | TGTGCCAGCAGGTTACCGGGACAGGGGGCTTCTGGCTACACCTTC | few | TRBD1 | TRBJ1-2 | TRBV7-3
CASSSYVAGNQPQHF | TGTGCCAGCAGCTCCTACGTGGCGGGGAATCAGCCCCAGCATTTT | - | - | TRBJ1-5 | TRBV7-8
CASSPGGGTGNTIYF | TGTGCCAGTAGTCCCGGGGGTGGGACTGGAAACACCATATATTTT | - | - | TRBJ1-3 | TRBV19
CSTGGGYTF | TGTTCAACCGGTGGTGGCTACACCTTC | - | - | TRBJ1-2 | TRBV19
CASSSRDTNYGYTF | TGTGCCAGCAGCTCGAGGGACACAAACTATGGCTACACCTTC | - | - | TRBJ1-2 | TRBV5-4
CATTDASSGNTIYF | TGTGCCACGACAGACGCAAGCTCTGGAAACACCATATATTTT | once | - | TRBJ1-3 | TRBV10-3
CASSLDRVDEQFF | TGTGCCAGCTCTCTAGACAGGGTGGATGAGCAGTTCTTC | - | TRBD1 | TRBJ2-1 | TRBV18
CASSLVSGTNTGELFF | TGCGCCAGCAGCTTGGTGTCAGGGACGAACACCGGGGAGCTGTTTTTT | - | - | TRBJ2-2 | TRBV5-1
CASSYRAGNTEAFF | TGCGCCAGCAGCTACAGGGCAGGGAACACTGAAGCTTTCTTT | - | - | TRBJ1-1 | TRBV5-1
CASSHADTPEQYF | TGTGCCAGCAGCCACGCGGACACTCCCGAGCAGTACTTC | once | - | TRBJ2-7 | TRBV4-2
CASSVVATEAFF | TGTGCCAGTTCTGTCGTGGCCACTGAAGCTTTCTTT | - | - | TRBJ1-1 | TRBV12-3/TRBV12-4
CASSVGEANEQFF | TGTGCCAGCAGCGTAGGGGAGGCAAATGAGCAGTTCTTC | - | - | TRBJ2-1 | TRBV9
CASNPGTEEYNSPLHF | TGTGCCAGTAATCCGGGGACAGAAGAGTATAATTCACCCCTCCACTTT | - | TRBD1 | TRBJ1-6 | TRBV19
CASSLAGPERAFF | TGTGCCAGCAGCTTAGCAGGGCCGGAAAGGGCTTTCTTT | - | - | TRBJ1-1 | TRBV7-3
CATSTPLLGTDTQYF | TGTGCCACCAGCACCCCTCTACTAGGAACAGATACGCAGTATTTT | - | - | TRBJ2-3 | TRBV15
CASSVDRGSYNEQFF | TGTGCCAGCAGCGTGGACAGGGGCTCCTACAATGAGCAGTTCTTC | - | TRBD1 | TRBJ2-1 | TRBV9
CASSIDQGRRRTGHSPLHF | TGTGCCAGTAGTATAGATCAGGGACGGCGGAGGACAGGGCATTCACCCCTCCACTTT | - | TRBD1 | TRBJ1-6 | TRBV19
CSASFQGANIQYF | TGCAGTGCTAGTTTCCAGGGGGCAAACATTCAGTACTTC | - | TRBD1 | TRBJ2-4 | TRBV20-1
CASSDTGAPEKLFF | TGCGCCAGCAGTGATACAGGGGCGCCTGAAAAACTGTTTTTT | few | TRBD1 | TRBJ1-4 | TRBV10-1
CASSASGARTGTGSYEQYF | TGTGCCAGCAGCGCGAGTGGTGCGCGAACCGGGACAGGGTCCTACGAGCAGTACTTC | - | TRBD1 | TRBJ2-7 | TRBV7-6
CASSLVGTAISYTF | TGTGCCAGCAGCTTGGTAGGGACTGCAATTTCCTACACCTTC | - | - | TRBJ1-2 | TRBV5-6
CASSPNRDRETGELFF | TGCGCCAGCAGCCCAAACCGGGACAGGGAAACCGGGGAGCTGTTTTTT | - | TRBD1 | TRBJ2-2 | TRBV4-1
CASRPYGTGFTGELFF | TGTGCCAGCAGACCCTACGGGACAGGGTTCACCGGGGAGCTGTTTTTT | - | TRBD1 | TRBJ2-2 | TRBV27
CASSPTSGGSDTQYF | TGTGCCAGCAGTCCGACTAGCGGGGGCTCAGATACGCAGTATTTT | - | TRBD2 | TRBJ2-3 | TRBV6-5
CASRKEGTSSYNSPLHF | TGCGCCAGTAGAAAGGAGGGGACTAGCTCCTATAATTCACCCCTCCACTTT | - | - | TRBJ1-6 | TRBV5-1
CASSEISYGYTF | TGTGCCAGCAGTGAAATTAGCTATGGCTACACCTTC | - | - | TRBJ1-2 | TRBV2
CASIGRGMNTEAFF | TGTGCCAGCATCGGAAGGGGGATGAACACTGAAGCTTTCTTT | - | - | TRBJ1-1 | TRBV27
CASSQAGMNQPQHF | TGCGCCAGCAGCCAAGCGGGGATGAATCAGCCCCAGCATTTT | - | - | TRBJ1-5 | TRBV4-1